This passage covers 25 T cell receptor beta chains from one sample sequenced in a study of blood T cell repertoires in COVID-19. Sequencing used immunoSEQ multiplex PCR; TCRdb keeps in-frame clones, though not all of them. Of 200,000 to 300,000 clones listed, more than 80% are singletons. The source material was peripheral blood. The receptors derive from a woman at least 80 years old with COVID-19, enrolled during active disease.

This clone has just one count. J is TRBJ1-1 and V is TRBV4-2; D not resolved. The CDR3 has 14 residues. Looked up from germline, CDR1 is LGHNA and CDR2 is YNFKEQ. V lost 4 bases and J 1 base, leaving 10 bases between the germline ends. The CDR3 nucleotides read TGTGCCAGCAGCCTCGGTCCGAGGAACACTGAAGCTTTCTTT. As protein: CASSLGPRNTEAFF.

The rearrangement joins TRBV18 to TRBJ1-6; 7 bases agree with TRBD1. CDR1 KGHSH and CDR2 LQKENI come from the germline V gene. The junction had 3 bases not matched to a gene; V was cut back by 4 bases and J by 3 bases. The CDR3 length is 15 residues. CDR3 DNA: TGTGCCAGCTCACAGGGGGCCAACTATAATTCACCCCTCCACTTT. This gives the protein CASSQGANYNSPLHF. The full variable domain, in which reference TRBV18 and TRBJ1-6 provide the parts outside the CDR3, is NAGVMQNPRHLVRRRGQEARLRCSPMKGHSHVYWYRQLPEEGLKFMVYLQKENIIDESGMPKERFSAEFPKEGPSILRIQQVVRGDSAAYFCASSQGANYNSPLHFGNGTRLTVT.

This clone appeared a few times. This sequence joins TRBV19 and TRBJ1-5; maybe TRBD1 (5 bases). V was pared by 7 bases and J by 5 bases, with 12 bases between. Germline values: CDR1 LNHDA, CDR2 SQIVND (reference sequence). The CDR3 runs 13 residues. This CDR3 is CASMEGWDQPQHF. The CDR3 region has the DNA TGTGCCAGTATGGAGGGGTGGGATCAGCCCCAGCATTTT.

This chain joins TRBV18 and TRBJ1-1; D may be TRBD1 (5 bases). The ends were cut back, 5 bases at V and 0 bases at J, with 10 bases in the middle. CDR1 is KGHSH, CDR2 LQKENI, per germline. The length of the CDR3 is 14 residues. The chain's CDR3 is CASSRDRLNTEAFF. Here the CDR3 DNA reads TGTGCCAGCTCAAGAGACAGACTGAACACTGAAGCTTTCTTT. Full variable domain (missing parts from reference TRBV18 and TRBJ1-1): NAGVMQNPRHLVRRRGQEARLRCSPMKGHSHVYWYRQLPEEGLKFMVYLQKENIIDESGMPKERFSAEFPKEGPSILRIQQVVRGDSAAYFCASSRDRLNTEAFFGQGTRLTVV.

CDR3 sequence: CASSYRDRADYGYTF. CDR3 DNA sequence: TGTGCCAGCAGCTACCGGGACAGGGCGGACTATGGCTACACCTTC. The chain links TRBV5-6 to TRBJ1-2; the match to TRBD1 covers 9 bases. Germline CDR1 is SGHDT and CDR2 is YYEEEE. J lost 3 bases, V lost 3 bases, and 6 bases had no gene match. This CDR3 region has 15 residues. The full variable domain, with the rest looked up from reference TRBV5-6 and TRBJ1-2, is DAGVTQSPTHLIKTRGQQVTLRCSPKSGHDTVSWYQQALGQGPQFIFQYYEEEERQRGNFPDRFSGHQFPNYSSELNVNALLLGDSALYLCASSYRDRADYGYTFGSGTRLTVV.

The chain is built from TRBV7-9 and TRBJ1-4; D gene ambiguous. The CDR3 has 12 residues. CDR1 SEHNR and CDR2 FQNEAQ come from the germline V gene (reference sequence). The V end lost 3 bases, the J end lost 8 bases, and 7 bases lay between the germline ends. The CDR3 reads CASSFTGEKLFF. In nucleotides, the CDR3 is TGTGCCAGCAGCTTTACGGGGGAAAAACTGTTTTTT.

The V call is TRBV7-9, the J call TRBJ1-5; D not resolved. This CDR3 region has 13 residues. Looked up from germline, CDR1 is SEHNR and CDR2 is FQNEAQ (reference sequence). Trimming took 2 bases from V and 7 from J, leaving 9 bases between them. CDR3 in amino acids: CASSLKGGQPQHF. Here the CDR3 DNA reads TGTGCCAGCAGCTTAAAGGGAGGCCAGCCCCAGCATTTT.

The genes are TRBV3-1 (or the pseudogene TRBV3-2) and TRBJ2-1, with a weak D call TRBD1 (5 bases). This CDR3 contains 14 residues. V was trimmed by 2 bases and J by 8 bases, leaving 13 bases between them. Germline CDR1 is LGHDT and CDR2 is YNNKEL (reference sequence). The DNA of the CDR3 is TGTGCCAGCAGCCAAACCCAGGGTCGCCATGAGCAGTTCTTC. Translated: CASSQTQGRHEQFF.

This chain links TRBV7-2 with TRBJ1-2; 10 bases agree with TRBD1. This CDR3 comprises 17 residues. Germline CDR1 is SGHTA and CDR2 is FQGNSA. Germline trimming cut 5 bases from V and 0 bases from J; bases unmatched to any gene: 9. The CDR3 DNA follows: TGTGCCAGCAGCCAAAGACAGGGGGCGTCGCCTAACTATGGCTACACCTTC. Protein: CASSQRQGASPNYGYTF.

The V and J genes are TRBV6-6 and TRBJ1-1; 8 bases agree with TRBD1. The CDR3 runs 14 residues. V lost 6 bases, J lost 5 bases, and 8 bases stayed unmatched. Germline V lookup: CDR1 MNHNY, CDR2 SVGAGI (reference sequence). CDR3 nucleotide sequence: TGTGCCAGCAGCGAGGACAGGGTGGTGACTGAAGCTTTCTTT. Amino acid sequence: CASSEDRVVTEAFF.

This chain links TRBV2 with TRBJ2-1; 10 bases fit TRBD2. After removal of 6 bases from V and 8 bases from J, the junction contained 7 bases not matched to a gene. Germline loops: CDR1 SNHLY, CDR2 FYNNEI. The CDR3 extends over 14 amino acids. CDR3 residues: CASRASGSWDEQFF. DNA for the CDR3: TGTGCCAGCAGAGCTAGCGGGAGTTGGGATGAGCAGTTCTTC.

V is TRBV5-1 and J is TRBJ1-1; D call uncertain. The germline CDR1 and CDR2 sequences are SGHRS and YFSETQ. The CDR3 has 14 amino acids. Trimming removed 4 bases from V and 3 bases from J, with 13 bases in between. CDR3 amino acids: CASSPRRSDTEAFF. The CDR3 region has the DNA TGCGCCAGCAGCCCGAGGCGGTCCGACACTGAAGCTTTCTTT.

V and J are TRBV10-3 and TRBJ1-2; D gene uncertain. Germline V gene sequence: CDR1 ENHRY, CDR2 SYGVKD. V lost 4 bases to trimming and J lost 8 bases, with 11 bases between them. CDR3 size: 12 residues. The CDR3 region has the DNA TGTGCCATCAGTGCAGATCTCTCAGGCTACACCTTC. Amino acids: CAISADLSGYTF.

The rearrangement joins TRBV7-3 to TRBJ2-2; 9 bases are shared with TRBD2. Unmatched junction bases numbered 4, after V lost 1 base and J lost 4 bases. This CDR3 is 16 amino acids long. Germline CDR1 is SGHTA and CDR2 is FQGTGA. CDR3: CASSLSLAGPTGELFF. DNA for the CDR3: TGTGCCAGCAGCTTAAGCCTAGCGGGACCCACCGGGGAGCTGTTTTTT.

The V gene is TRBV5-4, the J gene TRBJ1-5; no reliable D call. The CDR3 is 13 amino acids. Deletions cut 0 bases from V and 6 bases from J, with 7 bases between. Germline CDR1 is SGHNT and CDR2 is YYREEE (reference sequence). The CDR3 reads CASSLAAGQPQHF. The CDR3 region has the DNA TGTGCCAGCAGCTTGGCCGCGGGTCAGCCCCAGCATTTT.

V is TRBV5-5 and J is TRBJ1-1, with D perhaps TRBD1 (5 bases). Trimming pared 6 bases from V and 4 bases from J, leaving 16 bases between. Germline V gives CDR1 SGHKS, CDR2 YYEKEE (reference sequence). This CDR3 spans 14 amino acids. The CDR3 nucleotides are TGTGCCAGCAACCAGGGACGGGGGGGCACTGAAGCTTTCTTT. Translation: CASNQGRGGTEAFF.

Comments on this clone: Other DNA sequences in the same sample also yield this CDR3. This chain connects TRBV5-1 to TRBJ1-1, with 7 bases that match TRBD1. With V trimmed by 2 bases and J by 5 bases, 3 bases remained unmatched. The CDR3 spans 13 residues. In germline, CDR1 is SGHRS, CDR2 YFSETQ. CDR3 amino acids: CASSFPGGTEAFF. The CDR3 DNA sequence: TGCGCCAGCAGCTTCCCAGGGGGTACTGAAGCTTTCTTT.

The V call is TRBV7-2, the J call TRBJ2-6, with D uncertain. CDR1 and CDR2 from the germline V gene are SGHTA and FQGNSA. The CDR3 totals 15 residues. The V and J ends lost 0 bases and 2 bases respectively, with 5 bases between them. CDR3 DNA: TGTGCCAGCAGCTTAGCGGCCACTGGGGCCAACGTCCTGACTTTC. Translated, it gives CASSLAATGANVLTF.

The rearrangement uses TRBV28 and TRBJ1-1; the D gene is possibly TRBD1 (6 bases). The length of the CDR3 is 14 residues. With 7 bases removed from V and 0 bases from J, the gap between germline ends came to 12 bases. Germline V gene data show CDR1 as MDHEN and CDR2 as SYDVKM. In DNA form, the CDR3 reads TGTGCCAGCACCCCGGACAGATTGAACACTGAAGCTTTCTTT. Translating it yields CASTPDRLNTEAFF.

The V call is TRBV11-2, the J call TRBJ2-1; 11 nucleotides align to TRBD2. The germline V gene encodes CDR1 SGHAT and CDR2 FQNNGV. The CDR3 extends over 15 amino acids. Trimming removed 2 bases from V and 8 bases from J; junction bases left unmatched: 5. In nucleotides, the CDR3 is TGTGCCAGCAGCTTATATAGCGGGGGGGCAGATGAGCAGTTCTTC. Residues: CASSLYSGGADEQFF.

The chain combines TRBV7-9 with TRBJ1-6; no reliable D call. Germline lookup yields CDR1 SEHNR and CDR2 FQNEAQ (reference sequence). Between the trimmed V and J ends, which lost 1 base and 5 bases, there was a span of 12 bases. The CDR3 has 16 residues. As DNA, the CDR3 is TGTGCCAGCAGCTTAGTCTCACCGAGAAATAATTCACCCCTCCACTTT. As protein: CASSLVSPRNNSPLHF.

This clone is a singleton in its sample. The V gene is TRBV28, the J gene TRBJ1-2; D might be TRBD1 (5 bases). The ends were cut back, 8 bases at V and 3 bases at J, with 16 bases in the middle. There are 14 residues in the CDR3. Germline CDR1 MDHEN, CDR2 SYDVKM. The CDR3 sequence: CASLPGGAHYGYTF. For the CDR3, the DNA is TGTGCCAGCCTACCCGGGGGTGCCCACTATGGCTACACCTTC.

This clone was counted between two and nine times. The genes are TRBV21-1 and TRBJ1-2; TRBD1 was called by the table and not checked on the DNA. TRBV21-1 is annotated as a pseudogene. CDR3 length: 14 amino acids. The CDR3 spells CASSKVGRDYGYTF. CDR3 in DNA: TGTGCCAGCAGCAAAGTGGGCAGGGACTATGGCTACACCTTC.

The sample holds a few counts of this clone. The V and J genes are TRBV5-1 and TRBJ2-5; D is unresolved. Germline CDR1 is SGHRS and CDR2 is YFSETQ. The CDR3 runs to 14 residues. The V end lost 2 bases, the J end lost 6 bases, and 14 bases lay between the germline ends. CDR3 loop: CASSLNSEVQTQYF. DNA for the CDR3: TGCGCCAGCAGCTTAAACTCTGAAGTTCAGACCCAGTACTTC.

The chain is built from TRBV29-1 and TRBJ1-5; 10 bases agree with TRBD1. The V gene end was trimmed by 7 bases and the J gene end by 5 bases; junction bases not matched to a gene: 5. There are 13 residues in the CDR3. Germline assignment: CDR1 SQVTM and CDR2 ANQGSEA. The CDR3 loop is CSAKDRGDQPQHF. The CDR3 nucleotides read TGCAGCGCCAAGGACAGGGGGGATCAGCCCCAGCATTTT.